These 31 T cell receptor beta chains came from one sample sequenced in a study of spatial heterogeneity in lung cancer. Study-wide results and limits: In tumors, expanded intratumoral alpha and beta TCR counts tracked mutation counts.

Time point of the sample: sample taken at primary tumor resection. TCRdb processed the 5' RACE reads anew with MiXCR; each CDR3 protein has one entry. The table records fewer than 20,000 distinct CDR3 sequences, roughly 5.8% of them present only once. No antigens are known for them. Sequencing used lung tumor tissue, obtained at surgery. The receptors here all came from a female donor with early-stage non-small cell lung cancer.

This clonotype was detected many times. This beta chain is a stray sequence in a library constructed for alpha chains; its clone size is not meaningful. The chain couples TRBV12-3 or TRBV12-4 to TRBJ1-2; D not resolved. Deletions cut 3 bases from V and 6 bases from J, with 17 bases between. The CDR3 is made up of 15 amino acids. For the CDR3, the DNA is TGTGCCAGCAGTTTTGTGGAGATTGGAGGGAATGGCTACACCTTC. Translation: CASSFVEIGGNGYTF.

In its sample, this clonotype was seen many times. A read error may produce the germline difference seen at one junction end. Because the library targeted alpha chains, this beta chain is an off-target read whose size means little. The chain joins TRBV11-2 to TRBJ2-7, with 7 bases identical to TRBD1. The CDR3 consists of 15 residues. Germline lookup yields CDR1 SGHAT and CDR2 FQNNGV. Written as DNA, the CDR3 is TGTGCCAGCAGCCTAGACAGGGCCGACCTCTACGAGCAGTACTTC. Amino acids: CASSLDRADLYEQYF.

This clonotype was recorded many times. Since the library was made to target alpha chains, this beta chain is a stray read and its abundance is not meaningful. The CDR3 region is CSASTERTSGSRDEQFF. The CDR3 nucleotides are TGCAGTGCTAGTACCGAACGGACTAGCGGGAGTCGCGATGAGCAGTTCTTC. The chain combines TRBV20-1 with TRBJ2-1; 13 bases align to TRBD2. Germline V gene sequence: CDR1 DFQATT, CDR2 SNEGSKA (reference sequence). This CDR3 region has 17 residues. The trim removed 3 bases at V and 8 bases at J, leaving 13 bases unmatched.

This clonotype is deemed medium-sized. Since the library was made to target alpha chains, this beta chain is a stray read and its abundance is not meaningful. The rearrangement uses TRBV7-9 and TRBJ1-1, with 8 bases identical to TRBD1. The trim removed 0 bases at V and 0 bases at J, leaving 3 bases unmatched. The CDR3 totals 16 residues. Germline V gene lookup returns CDR1 SEHNR and CDR2 FQNEAQ (reference sequence). CDR3 region: CASSLAGQGMNTEAFF. In DNA, the CDR3 is TGTGCCAGCAGCTTAGCAGGACAGGGCATGAACACTGAAGCTTTCTTT.

Of note for this clonotype: Found in a library prepared for alpha chains, this beta chain is an off-target read, and its abundance has little meaning. The rearrangement uses TRBV6-2 or TRBV6-3 and TRBJ2-5; no clear D gene. Germline CDR1 MNHEY, CDR2 SVGEGT. Trimming removed 8 bases at V and 5 bases at J, with 9 bases between. CDR3 length: 11 residues. The CDR3 coding sequence is TGTGCCAGCGCCCACCCGGAGACCCAGTACTTC. Protein sequence: CASAHPETQYF.

This clonotype was found many times. Within a library made for alpha chains, this beta chain is off target, and its count is uninformative. The rearrangement links TRBV7-9 to TRBJ1-6; D is possibly TRBD1 (5 bases). V lost 5 bases and J 10 bases, leaving 12 bases between the germline ends. CDR3 length: 13 residues. Germline V gives CDR1 SEHNR, CDR2 FQNEAQ (reference sequence). CDR3: CASSPAGFSPLHF. CDR3 nucleotides: TGTGCCAGCAGCCCAGCAGGGTTCTCACCCCTCCACTTT.

In this sample, this clonotype turned up many times. This beta chain is an unintended read in a library built for alpha chains; its size means little. The V call is TRBV5-5, the J call TRBJ1-1, with TRBD1 matching over 7 bases. The CDR3 runs to 14 residues. Germline V gives CDR1 SGHKS, CDR2 YYEKEE (reference sequence). V was clipped by 4 bases and J by 2 bases; unmatched bases: 5. In nucleotides, the CDR3 is TGTGCCAGCAGCCCTTACAGGGGAAACACTGAAGCTTTCTTT. The encoded protein is CASSPYRGNTEAFF.

Comment on this clonotype: This beta chain is an unintended read in a library built for alpha chains; its size means little. CDR3 nucleotides: TGTGCCACCAGTGATTTGTGGACATCCCTCTCCTACAATGAGCAGTTCTTC. It specifies CATSDLWTSLSYNEQFF. The chain links TRBV24-1 to TRBJ2-1; the D gene is possibly TRBD1 (5 bases). The CDR3 totals 17 residues. Germline lookup yields CDR1 KGHDR and CDR2 SFDVKD. The V end was cut by 0 bases, the J end by 0 bases, with 11 bases between.

This clonotype was observed many times. The library was built for alpha chains, so this beta chain is an off-target read and its size means little. This CDR3 reads CSSGRGGTDTQYF. The CDR3 coding sequence is TGCAGTAGCGGGAGAGGGGGCACAGATACGCAGTATTTT. The J gene is TRBJ2-3, the V gene TRBV29-1; TRBD2 matches 9 bases. The CDR3 totals 13 residues. Germline V gene sequence: CDR1 SQVTM, CDR2 ANQGSEA.

This clonotype has ten or more counts. As an off-target read in a library built for alpha chains, this beta chain has a frequency of little significance. V and J are TRBV11-3 and TRBJ2-2, with D possibly being TRBD1 (6 bases). The CDR3 is 16 amino acids. V shed 3 bases and J shed 0 bases, with 11 bases lying between them. From germline, CDR1 is SGHNT and CDR2 YENEEA. The CDR3 sequence: CASSFQTGPNTGELFF. CDR3 coding DNA: TGTGCCAGCAGCTTTCAGACAGGCCCGAACACCGGGGAGCTGTTTTTT.

Notes on this clonotype: A library made for alpha chains picked up this beta chain off target, so its size means little. The chain has TRBV20-1 and TRBJ2-7; 9 positions agree with TRBD1. CDR1 and CDR2 (germline): DFQATT, SNEGSKA (reference sequence). V lost 0 bases to trimming and J lost 2 bases; unmatched junction nucleotides: 5. This CDR3 is 15 amino acids long. This chain's CDR3 is CSARDLTGGPYEQYF. Here the CDR3 DNA reads TGCAGTGCTAGAGATCTGACAGGGGGACCCTACGAGCAGTACTTC.

This clonotype was observed many times. For a library built for alpha chains, this beta chain is a stray read; little rests on its size. The chain employs TRBV7-2 and TRBJ1-5; tentatively, D is TRBD1 (6 bases). This CDR3 region has 15 residues. The V and J ends lost 1 base and 6 bases respectively, with 13 bases between them. Germline V gene lookup returns CDR1 SGHTA and CDR2 FQGNSA. CDR3 residues: CASSLVGGPGQPQHF. The CDR3 region has the DNA TGTGCCAGCAGCTTAGTCGGGGGGCCGGGTCAGCCCCAGCATTTT. The whole variable domain, remainder taken from reference TRBV7-2 and TRBJ1-5, is GAGVSQSPSNKVTEKGKDVELRCDPISGHTALYWYRQSLGQGLEFLIYFQGNSAPDKSGLPSDRFSAERTGGSVSTLTIQRTQQEDSAVYLCASSLVGGPGQPQHFGDGTRLSIL.

This clonotype showed up many times. This beta chain is a stray read from a library made for alpha chains; its abundance is not meaningful. The chain uses TRBV4-1 and TRBJ2-5; 12 nucleotides match TRBD2. Germline lookup yields CDR1 MGHRA and CDR2 YSYEKL. The CDR3 loop spans 15 amino acids. The V gene end was trimmed by 3 bases and the J gene end by 5 bases; junction bases not matched to a gene: 4. The CDR3 nucleotides read TGCGCCAGCAGCCACCAGACTAGCGGGAGTGAGACCCAGTACTTC. This sequence encodes CASSHQTSGSETQYF.

Comments on this clonotype: The size of this beta chain means little, since it is a stray read in a library made for alpha chains. The J gene is TRBJ2-7, the V gene TRBV18; TRBD1 agrees at 7 bases. Germline assignment: CDR1 KGHSH and CDR2 LQKENI. The junction had 9 bases not matched to a gene; V was cut back by 8 bases and J by 2 bases. The CDR3 is 14 residues long. CDR3 coding DNA: TGTGCCAGCAAACCGGGACAGAATCCCTACGAGCAGTACTTC. Protein sequence: CASKPGQNPYEQYF.

This clonotype was observed at least ten times. This beta chain was picked up by a library intended for alpha chains and is off target, so its count carries little meaning. This chain uses TRBV5-6 with TRBJ2-5, with TRBD2 identical over 11 bases. J gave up 3 bases and V 4 bases, and 2 bases lay outside the gene matches. Germline V gene lookup returns CDR1 SGHDT and CDR2 YYEEEE. The CDR3 runs 14 residues. CDR3 in amino acids: CASSPGLAEETQYF. CDR3 nucleotides: TGTGCCAGCAGCCCGGGACTAGCGGAAGAGACCCAGTACTTC.

Remarks on this clonotype: The size of this beta chain means little, since it is a stray read in a library made for alpha chains. This chain joins TRBV5-1 and TRBJ2-7, with D perhaps given as TRBD1 or TRBD2 (5 bases each). CDR1 is SGHRS and CDR2 is YFSETQ in the germline V gene. This CDR3 spans 13 amino acids. V was cut by 4 bases and J by 4 bases, with 12 bases left in between. The CDR3, as DNA: TGCGCCAGCAGCCGGGACGGAGAATACGAGCAGTACTTC. This translates into CASSRDGEYEQYF.

There are many counts of this clonotype. This beta chain came through as a stray read in a library set up for alpha chains, and its size says little. The chain uses TRBV12-3 or TRBV12-4 and TRBJ1-1, with TRBD1 as a possible D gene (6 bases). The CDR3 has 14 residues. Trimming removed 4 bases at V and 2 bases at J, with 11 bases between. CDR3 bases: TGTGCCAGCAGTTCCCGGACAGTAAACACTGAAGCTTTCTTT. As protein: CASSSRTVNTEAFF.

This clonotype was found many times. Since it is a stray read in a library aimed at alpha chains, this beta chain has a size that is not meaningful. The chain uses TRBV4-1 and TRBJ2-7; 8 bases are shared with TRBD2. This CDR3 is built from 15 residues. The germline CDR1 and CDR2 sequences are MGHRA and YSYEKL. With 4 bases clipped from V and 4 bases from J, the junction kept 9 bases outside the gene matches. The CDR3 loop is CASSPHSGRRYEQYF. The CDR3 nucleotides are TGCGCCAGCAGCCCCCACAGCGGGAGACGATACGAGCAGTACTTC.

This clonotype showed up many times. This beta chain is an off-target read within a library intended for alpha chains, so its frequency means little. The chain uses TRBV28 and TRBJ2-3, with D perhaps TRBD2 (5 bases). The length of the CDR3 is 14 residues. The germline V gene encodes CDR1 MDHEN and CDR2 SYDVKM. Between the trimmed V and J ends, which lost 4 bases and 0 bases, there was a span of 8 bases. CDR3 bases: TGTGCCAGCAGTTCGTCGGGGAGCACAGATACGCAGTATTTT. Residues: CASSSSGSTDTQYF. The whole variable domain, remainder taken from reference TRBV28 and TRBJ2-3, is DVKVTQSSRYLVKRTGEKVFLECVQDMDHENMFWYRQDPGLGLRLIYFSYDVKMKEKGDIPEGYSVSREKKERFSLILESASTNQTSMYLCASSSSGSTDTQYFGPGTRLTVL.

This clonotype qualifies as medium-sized. This beta chain is off target for a library built for alpha chains, so its abundance means little. V usage is TRBV9 and J usage is TRBJ2-3; 9 nucleotides line up with TRBD2. Germline V gene sequence: CDR1 SGDLS, CDR2 YYNGEE. The CDR3 runs 15 residues. J gave up 0 bases and V 2 bases, and 1 base lay outside the gene matches. Here the CDR3 DNA reads TGTGCCAGCAGCGTTAGCGGGGGAAGCACAGATACGCAGTATTTT. Translating it yields CASSVSGGSTDTQYF.

Many counts were recorded for this clonotype. A library prepared for alpha chains yielded this beta chain as an off-target read; its size is of little meaning. CDR3 sequence (DNA): TGCGCCAGCAGCCAAGTCCCCTCGGACATTCCCGGCTACACCTTC. Residues: CASSQVPSDIPGYTF. The chain uses TRBV4-1 and TRBJ1-2; TRBD1 might be the D (5 bases). Per the germline V gene, CDR1 is MGHRA and CDR2 is YSYEKL. This CDR3 has 15 amino acids. Trimming removed 1 base at V and 8 bases at J, with 17 bases between.

This clonotype was counted ten times or more. Since it is a stray read in a library aimed at alpha chains, this beta chain has a size that is not meaningful. The V and J genes are TRBV6-2 or TRBV6-3 and TRBJ2-3; perhaps TRBD2 as D (6 bases). Germline CDR1 reads MNHEY; CDR2 reads SVGEGT. Trimming pared 0 bases from V and 6 bases from J, leaving 19 bases between. The CDR3 has 17 residues. For the CDR3, the DNA is TGTGCCAGCAGTTACTCGGAGGGAGGTGTAGTTGGTGATACGCAGTATTTT. Its translation: CASSYSEGGVVGDTQYF.

This clonotype was recorded only once. The junction shows a germline mismatch at one end, possibly a read error. This beta chain came through as a stray read in a library set up for alpha chains, and its size says little. This chain uses TRBV27 with TRBJ1-3; no clear D. The V gene's germline CDR1 is MNHEY and CDR2 SMNVEV (reference sequence). The CDR3 totals 15 residues. CDR3 sequence reads: CASGLSGIAGNTIYF. CDR3 coding DNA: TGTGCCAGCGGTTTATCCGGGATAGCTGGAAACACCATATATTTT.

This clonotype was observed a handful of times. This beta chain is a stray sequence in a library constructed for alpha chains; its clone size is not meaningful. This chain links TRBV14 with TRBJ2-2; D ambiguous. Deletions cut 1 base from V and 3 bases from J, with 9 bases between. The CDR3 runs 15 residues. Germline CDR1 and CDR2: SGHDN and FVKESK. CDR3 bases: TGTGCCAGCAGCCAAGGTGCCGGATACACCGGGGAGCTGTTTTTT. Translating gives CASSQGAGYTGELFF.

This clonotype was recorded at least ten times. This beta chain is an off-target read within a library intended for alpha chains, so its frequency means little. The V and J genes are TRBV7-9 and TRBJ1-2; D is uncertain. V was cut by 2 bases and J by 2 bases, with 3 bases left in between. There are 12 residues in the CDR3. Germline values: CDR1 SEHNR, CDR2 FQNEAQ (reference sequence). The chain's CDR3 is CASSLINYGYTF. The CDR3 DNA sequence: TGTGCCAGCAGCTTAATAAACTATGGCTACACCTTC.

To note about this clonotype: This beta chain appears as a stray read in a library generated for alpha chains; its size is not informative. The rearrangement joins TRBV10-1 to TRBJ2-2, with 7 bases identical to TRBD2. V shed 10 bases, J shed 1 base, and the junction held 6 bases outside the gene matches. This CDR3 is built from 14 residues. CDR1 WNHNN and CDR2 SYGVQD come from the germline V gene (reference sequence). The CDR3 coding sequence is TGCGCCACAAGGAGCGGGGAGAACACCGGGGAGCTGTTTTTT. Its translation: CATRSGENTGELFF.

This clonotype has a count of ten or more. Found in a library prepared for alpha chains, this beta chain is an off-target read, and its abundance has little meaning. The chain has TRBV30 and TRBJ1-1; D remains unclear. CDR3 length: 11 residues. Trimming removed 6 bases at V and 1 base at J, with 6 bases between. The germline V gene has CDR1 GTSNPN and CDR2 SVGIG (reference sequence). The CDR3, as DNA: TGTGCCTGCGGACCGAACACTGAAGCTTTCTTT. Translated, it gives CACGPNTEAFF.

This clonotype was seen repeatedly, ten times or more. This beta chain was picked up by a library intended for alpha chains and is off target, so its count carries little meaning. CDR3 protein: CAISIGDIPDEQYF. The CDR3 DNA reads as TGTGCCATCAGTATCGGGGACATCCCTGACGAGCAGTACTTC. This chain connects TRBV10-3 to TRBJ2-7; the D gene is possibly TRBD1 (6 bases). Germline V gene data show CDR1 as ENHRY and CDR2 as SYGVKD. The CDR3 is 14 amino acids. Between the trimmed V and J ends, which lost 5 bases and 5 bases, there was a span of 16 bases.

This clonotype was counted ten times or more. This beta chain appears as a stray read in a library generated for alpha chains; its size is not informative. The V and J genes are TRBV27 and TRBJ2-6; the match to TRBD2 covers 12 bases. CDR3 size: 18 residues. V dropped 5 bases and J dropped 3; count of bases not matched to a gene: 8. Germline loops: CDR1 MNHEY, CDR2 SMNVEV (reference sequence). In nucleotides, the CDR3 is TGTGCCAGCAGTAAGACTAGCGGGAGAGGGGTTGGGGCCAACGTCCTGACTTTC. Protein sequence: CASSKTSGRGVGANVLTF.

By sample share, this clonotype is medium-sized. The library was built for alpha chains, so this beta chain is an off-target read and its size means little. The chain links TRBV24-1 to TRBJ2-1; the match to TRBD1 covers 7 bases. Germline V gene lookup returns CDR1 KGHDR and CDR2 SFDVKD. The CDR3 runs 13 residues. The V segment lost 4 bases and the J segment 8 bases; nucleotides outside the gene matches: 4. CDR3: CATSEPTGDEQFF. The CDR3 DNA sequence: TGTGCCACCAGTGAACCCACAGGGGATGAGCAGTTCTTC.

This clonotype was recorded at least ten times. This beta chain is off target for a library built for alpha chains, so its abundance means little. This chain uses TRBV4-1 with TRBJ2-7, with unresolved D. The V gene lost 2 bases and the J gene lost 5 bases, with 19 bases spanning the gap. The CDR3 has 16 amino acids. CDR1 is MGHRA, CDR2 YSYEKL, per germline. This chain's CDR3 is CASSQLPAGQFNEQYF. The CDR3 coding sequence is TGCGCCAGCAGCCAACTCCCTGCCGGGCAGTTTAACGAGCAGTACTTC.